This TCR beta chain was sequenced for a study of HIV-infected patients and healthy controls. Alpha and beta constant-region primers primed reverse transcription of about 500 ng RNA. Using multiplexing indices, alpha and beta chain libraries were generated apart by chain-specific third strand synthesis. TCRdb processed the 5' RACE reads anew with MiXCR; each CDR3 protein has one entry. The top ten clones hold more than 4.5% of a sample with about 15,000 distinct CDR3 sequences, under 10% of them seen once. Whole blood was used without fractionation, so all unsorted peripheral T cells were included. The RNA source was a roughly 2.6 ml peripheral blood draw. Findings and caveats of the study: Donor HLA types were not determined in the study. Healthy controls carried many MAIT alpha-chain CDR3s, while HIV+ repertoires had few. Study cohorts differed slightly in age and sex, but this did not explain diversity differences.

This clonotype appeared once. Its antigen is currently unknown. Input material: blood. This clonotype was obtained from an adult in good health.

This chain's CDR3 is CASSEGYTQYF. CDR3 sequence (DNA): TGTGCCAGCAGTGAAGGGTATACGCAGTATTTT. The V call is TRBV2, the J call TRBJ2-3; the D is unclear. The CDR3 sequence is 11 residues long. V was trimmed by 1 base and J by 7 bases, leaving 3 bases between them. Germline lookup yields CDR1 SNHLY and CDR2 FYNNEI.